One sample yielded the 6 T cell receptor beta chains listed below, sequenced in a study of OX40 agonist ivuxolimab in advanced cancers. TCRdb's copy holds only in-frame clones and misses some; the assay was immunoSEQ multiplex PCR. Of 50,000 or so clones in the sample, more than 85% were seen once. The starting material was CD4+ or CD8+ T cells sorted from blood, obtained in a trial of the OX40 agonist ivuxolimab. These receptors were obtained from an adult with an advanced solid tumor such as melanoma, head and neck, liver or kidney cancer.

In its sample, this clone was seen once. The genes are TRBV4-2 and TRBJ1-2, with D possibly matching TRBD1 (6 bases). This CDR3 is 15 amino acids long. CDR1 is LGHNA, CDR2 YNFKEQ, per germline. Trimming shortened V by 0 bases and J by 1 base, and 9 bases separated the two germline ends. The DNA for the CDR3 is TGTGCCAGCAGCCAAGAGGAGGGGGGTAACTATGGCTACACCTTC. Amino acid sequence: CASSQEEGGNYGYTF.

The CDR3 is CASSQDLGMNTEAFF. As DNA, the CDR3 is TGCGCCAGCAGCCAAGATCTAGGCATGAACACTGAAGCTTTCTTT. V usage is TRBV4-3 and J usage is TRBJ1-1; D unresolved. CDR1 is LGHNA, CDR2 YSLEER, per germline. Trimming removed 0 bases from V and 0 bases from J, with 8 bases in between. This CDR3 has 15 residues.

This chain connects TRBV5-1 to TRBJ1-1; D gene uncertain. Trimming removed 0 bases from V and 5 bases from J, with 2 bases in between. CDR1 is SGHRS, CDR2 YFSETQ, per germline. The CDR3 is made up of 11 amino acids. The CDR3 coding sequence is TGCGCCAGCAGCTTGGGTACTGAAGCTTTCTTT. Protein: CASSLGTEAFF.

The chain combines TRBV9 with TRBJ2-3; D not certain. Germline loops: CDR1 SGDLS, CDR2 YYNGEE. Trimming removed 0 bases from V and 2 bases from J, with 7 bases in between. The CDR3 sequence is 14 residues long. CDR3 coding DNA: TGTGCCAGCAGCGTAGAAGGTTACACAGATACGCAGTATTTT. Residues: CASSVEGYTDTQYF.

This clone has just one count. The rearrangement joins TRBV30 to TRBJ2-5, with 9 bases fitting TRBD1. This CDR3 contains 12 residues. V lost 7 bases and J lost 7; bases outside the gene matches: 7. CDR1 and CDR2 from the germline V gene are GTSNPN and SVGIG (reference sequence). The CDR3 nucleotides are TGTGCCTCCACAGGGGGCGGAGGGACCCAGTACTTC. This encodes CASTGGGGTQYF. Complete variable domain (other parts from reference TRBV30 and TRBJ2-5): SQTIHQWPATLVQPVGSPLSLECTVEGTSNPNLYWYRQAAGRGLQLLFYSVGIGQISSEVPQNLSASRPQDRQFILSSKKLLLSDSGFYLCASTGGGGTQYFGPGTRLLVL.

CDR3 region: CASSLTGGNEQFF. Here the CDR3 DNA reads TGTGCCAGCAGCTTAACCGGCGGGAATGAGCAGTTCTTC. The rearrangement links TRBV11-3 to TRBJ2-1, with a tentative D call TRBD2 (5 bases). V was pared by 2 bases and J by 7 bases, with 9 bases between. The CDR3 is 13 amino acids. From germline, CDR1 is SGHNT and CDR2 YENEEA. The full variable domain, rest sourced from reference TRBV11-3 and TRBJ2-1, is EAGVVQSPRYKIIEKKQPVAFWCNPISGHNTLYWYLQNLGQGPELLIRYENEEAVDDSQLPKDRFSAERLKGVDSTLKIQPAELGDSAVYLCASSLTGGNEQFFGPGTRLTVL.